The 29 T cell receptor beta chains given below trace back to one sample, sequenced in a study of T cells in localized non-small cell lung cancer. Sequenced by immunoSEQ multiplex PCR; TCRdb stores in-frame clones only, minus some. The sample comprises about 39,000 clones, more than 75% of which are singletons, and under 45% rests with the top ten. The sequencing here drew on PBMCs, taken before any cancer treatment. These receptors were obtained from a woman aged 35-70 years with stage II squamous cell lung carcinoma.

This clone was observed once. The V gene is TRBV9, the J gene TRBJ2-2; 8 nucleotides match TRBD2. In germline, CDR1 is SGDLS, CDR2 YYNGEE. The CDR3 has 17 residues. V lost 2 bases and J lost 5; bases outside the gene matches: 11. Here the CDR3 reads CASSVTLAGRGTGELFF. CDR3 DNA sequence: TGTGCCAGCAGCGTGACCTTAGCGGGAAGAGGTACCGGGGAGCTGTTTTTT.

The rearrangement links TRBV6-1 to TRBJ2-7; possibly TRBD1 or TRBD2 for D (5 bases each). The CDR3 is made up of 19 amino acids. Germline V lookup: CDR1 MNHNS, CDR2 SASEGT. V was cut by 3 bases and J by 2 bases, with 26 bases left in between. CDR3 bases: TGTGCCAGCAGTGAGTTCCCTTCCGGGGCCCAGGGCGTAACCTACGAGCAGTACTTC. Protein sequence: CASSEFPSGAQGVTYEQYF.

This clone was seen once. The CDR3 sequence: CATSRGYSSPGELFF. The CDR3 bases are TGTGCCACCAGCAGAGGGTACAGTTCTCCCGGGGAGCTGTTTTTT. The chain combines TRBV15 with TRBJ2-2; no definite D call. The ends were cut back, 1 base at V and 6 bases at J, with 12 bases in the middle. The CDR3 sequence is 15 residues long. Germline V lookup: CDR1 LNHNV, CDR2 YYDKDF (reference sequence). The whole variable domain, filled in from reference TRBV15 and TRBJ2-2, reads DAMVIQNPRYQVTQFGKPVTLSCSQTLNHNVMYWYQQKSSQAPKLLFHYYDKDFNNEADTPDNFQSRRPNTSFCFLDIRSPGLGDTAMYLCATSRGYSSPGELFFGEGSRLTVL.

This sequence joins TRBV19 and TRBJ1-2, with 10 bases aligning to TRBD1. Germline V gene sequence: CDR1 LNHDA, CDR2 SQIVND (reference sequence). There are 17 residues in the CDR3. Germline trimming cut 7 bases from V and 5 bases from J; bases unmatched to any gene: 16. CDR3 sequence reads: CASTRGTGTGDGYGYTF. DNA of the CDR3: TGTGCCAGTACCAGGGGGACCGGGACAGGGGACGGTTATGGCTACACCTTC.

V gene TRBV9 combines with J gene TRBJ2-5; 12 bases line up with TRBD2. This CDR3 comprises 15 residues. The ends lost 3 bases at V and 5 bases at J; junction bases unmatched: 5. Germline V gene data show CDR1 as SGDLS and CDR2 as YYNGEE. In DNA, the CDR3 is TGTGCCAGCAGCGCTTCCGGGACTAGCGGGGAGACCCAGTACTTC. Protein product: CASSASGTSGETQYF.

This chain connects TRBV4-3 to TRBJ2-7; D might be TRBD2 (6 bases). The CDR3 spans 17 residues. V lost 1 base to trimming and J lost 2 bases, with 18 bases between them. Germline values: CDR1 LGHNA, CDR2 YSLEER. The CDR3 loop is CASSQVATLGSPYEQYF. Written as DNA, the CDR3 is TGCGCCAGCAGCCAAGTTGCGACACTCGGGAGTCCCTACGAGCAGTACTTC.

This sequence joins TRBV7-9 and TRBJ2-1; 13 nucleotides match TRBD2. Germline assignment: CDR1 SEHNR and CDR2 FQNEAQ (reference sequence). This CDR3 has 16 residues. After removal of 6 bases from V and 7 bases from J, the junction contained 9 bases not matched to a gene. The CDR3 sequence is CASSPPGTSGANEQFF. The CDR3 DNA is TGTGCCAGCAGTCCGCCCGGGACTAGCGGGGCGAATGAGCAGTTCTTC.

The rearrangement joins TRBV4-3 to TRBJ2-1; D gene unclear. V lost 2 bases and J lost 5, with 10 bases in between. The CDR3 has 14 residues. Germline V gene lookup returns CDR1 LGHNA and CDR2 YSLEER. The CDR3 loop is CASSQYLGNNEQFF. Written as DNA, the CDR3 is TGCGCCAGCAGCCAATATTTGGGGAACAATGAGCAGTTCTTC.

This chain links TRBV14 with TRBJ2-1, with 8 nucleotides matching TRBD2. V was clipped by 3 bases and J by 0 bases; unmatched bases: 10. The CDR3 length is 18 residues. Germline CDR1 is SGHDN and CDR2 is FVKESK. Written as DNA, the CDR3 is TGTGCCAGCAGCCAGAGCTTTCGGCGGGAGGACTCCTACAATGAGCAGTTCTTC. It translates to CASSQSFRREDSYNEQFF.

The rearrangement joins TRBV6-5 to TRBJ2-1; the D gene is possibly TRBD2 (6 bases). Germline CDR1 is MNHEY and CDR2 is SVGAGI. The CDR3 length is 14 residues. Trimming stripped 5 bases from V and 9 bases from J, with 17 bases between. CDR3 protein: CASSTSKGSSEQFF. The DNA of the CDR3 is TGTGCCAGCAGTACTAGCAAGGGCAGCTCTGAGCAGTTCTTC.

The J gene is TRBJ1-3, the V gene TRBV7-2; a weak D match, TRBD1 (5 bases). The V end lost 5 bases, the J end lost 0 bases, and 17 bases lay between the germline ends. The CDR3 is 17 residues long. Germline-derived CDR1 and CDR2 are SGHTA and FQGNSA. The chain's CDR3 is CASSLRDSRYSGNTIYF. The CDR3 nucleotides read TGTGCCAGCAGCCTCCGGGACTCTCGGTACTCTGGAAACACCATATATTTT.

The chain recombines TRBV7-9 with TRBJ1-4; perhaps TRBD1 as D (5 bases). The CDR3 consists of 14 residues. The germline V gene encodes CDR1 SEHNR and CDR2 FQNEAQ (reference sequence). Trimming took off 5 bases at V and 3 bases at J, with 10 bases between the two ends. The CDR3 sequence is CASSMGLANEKLFF. The CDR3 DNA reads as TGTGCCAGCAGCATGGGACTTGCTAATGAAAAACTGTTTTTT.

This clone was recorded only once. The chain links TRBV5-1 to TRBJ2-1; D not resolved. The CDR3 runs 14 residues. Germline V gene sequence: CDR1 SGHRS, CDR2 YFSETQ. The ends were cut back, 4 bases at V and 9 bases at J, with 17 bases in the middle. CDR3 sequence reads: CASSLAPAAPEQFF. The CDR3 DNA sequence: TGCGCCAGCAGCCTCGCCCCCGCTGCTCCTGAGCAGTTCTTC. Supplemented by reference TRBV5-1 and TRBJ2-1, the full variable domain reads KAGVTQTPRYLIKTRGQQVTLSCSPISGHRSVSWYQQTPGQGLQFLFEYFSETQRNKGNFPGRFSGRQFSNSRSEMNVSTLELGDSALYLCASSLAPAAPEQFFGPGTRLTVL.

The chain joins TRBV2 to TRBJ2-1, with 13 bases lining up with TRBD2. CDR1 is SNHLY and CDR2 is FYNNEI in the germline V gene. The V segment lost 5 bases and the J segment 3 bases; nucleotides outside the gene matches: 4. This CDR3 region has 16 residues. CDR3 loop: CASSQRTSGSYNEQFF. In nucleotides, the CDR3 is TGTGCCAGCAGTCAGAGGACTAGCGGGAGCTACAATGAGCAGTTCTTC.

The gene calls are TRBV19 and TRBJ1-2; D call uncertain. This CDR3 is 16 amino acids long. CDR1 and CDR2 from the germline V gene are LNHDA and SQIVND (reference sequence). V lost 4 bases to trimming and J lost 2 bases, with 17 bases between them. In DNA form, the CDR3 reads TGTGCCAGTAGTACAATCGGCACAGACCTCAACTATGGCTACACCTTC. It specifies CASSTIGTDLNYGYTF.

The chain carries TRBV19 and TRBJ2-3; 10 nucleotides line up with TRBD2. The CDR3 has 14 residues. V was clipped by 3 bases and J by 12 bases; unmatched bases: 9. CDR1 is LNHDA and CDR2 is SQIVND in the germline V gene (reference sequence). CDR3 coding DNA: TGTGCCAGTAGTATTATCGCTAGCGGGGGCCTTCAGTATTTT. This encodes CASSIIASGGLQYF.

The V gene is TRBV7-9, the J gene TRBJ2-5; TRBD1 might be the D (6 bases). This CDR3 has 15 residues. Germline CDR1 reads SEHNR; CDR2 reads FQNEAQ (reference sequence). V was shortened by 2 bases and J by 4 bases, with 14 bases between the two germline ends. The DNA of the CDR3 is TGTGCCAGCAGCTTACCCGGGACATCAATAGAGACCCAGTACTTC. Translation gives CASSLPGTSIETQYF.

J is TRBJ2-1 and V is TRBV7-9; tentatively, D is TRBD2 (6 bases). This CDR3 has 16 residues. The germline CDR1 and CDR2 sequences are SEHNR and FQNEAQ (reference sequence). The V end lost 5 bases, the J end lost 0 bases, and 14 bases lay between the germline ends. CDR3 protein: CASSDRESSSYNEQFF. For the CDR3, the DNA is TGTGCCAGCAGCGACCGGGAGAGTAGCTCCTACAATGAGCAGTTCTTC.

The CDR3 here is CASSLAQETQYF. The CDR3, as DNA: TGCGCCAGCAGCTTGGCTCAAGAGACCCAGTACTTC. The rearrangement links TRBV5-1 to TRBJ2-5; D unclear. The V and J ends lost 0 bases and 2 bases respectively, with 2 bases between them. CDR1 and CDR2 from the germline V gene are SGHRS and YFSETQ. This CDR3 is 12 amino acids long.

This chain connects TRBV6-5 to TRBJ1-1; D is possibly TRBD1 (5 bases). The V and J ends lost 6 bases and 6 bases respectively, with 8 bases between them. The germline V gene encodes CDR1 MNHEY and CDR2 SVGAGI. The CDR3 is made up of 11 amino acids. CDR3 coding DNA: TGTGCCAGCAGAAGGGGTTCTGAAGCTTTCTTT. It is translated as CASRRGSEAFF.

The sample holds a few counts of this clone. The chain uses TRBV14 and TRBJ2-4; D is ambiguous. V dropped 2 bases and J dropped 1 base, with 21 bases sitting between them. This CDR3 region has 19 residues. The germline CDR1 and CDR2 sequences are SGHDN and FVKESK. CDR3 nucleotide sequence: TGTGCCAGCAGCCAATTTACACAAAGACATTCGCAGGCCAAAAACATTCAGTACTTC. Its protein product is CASSQFTQRHSQAKNIQYF.

This chain uses TRBV5-5 with TRBJ2-7; 7 nucleotides agree with TRBD2. Losses at the gene ends were 4 bases for V and 4 bases for J; bases not matched to a gene: 8. Per the germline V gene, CDR1 is SGHKS and CDR2 is YYEKEE (reference sequence). The CDR3 has 14 residues. Here the CDR3 reads CASSPGTTTYEQYF. The CDR3 nucleotides read TGTGCCAGCAGCCCCGGGACTACCACTTACGAGCAGTACTTC.

As concerns this clone: The sample carries other DNA sequences with the same CDR3. The chain carries TRBV28 and TRBJ1-1, with unresolved D. Per the germline V gene, CDR1 is MDHEN and CDR2 is SYDVKM. V gave up 2 bases and J gave up 10 bases, with 11 bases separating them. The CDR3 sequence is 12 residues long. The CDR3 DNA sequence: TGTGCCAGCAGTTTACAAAGAGGCCGAGCTTTCTTT. Translating gives CASSLQRGRAFF.

The V call is TRBV4-1, the J call TRBJ2-6; 10 bases are a match to TRBD1. There are 20 residues in the CDR3. V lost 0 bases, J lost 0 bases, and 8 bases stayed unmatched. Germline lookup yields CDR1 MGHRA and CDR2 YSYEKL. The CDR3 loop is CASSQDRRTGGSSGANVLTF. The CDR3 region has the DNA TGCGCCAGCAGCCAAGATCGTCGGACAGGGGGATCCTCTGGGGCCAACGTCCTGACTTTC.

The chain couples TRBV6-1 to TRBJ1-1; D might be TRBD1 (5 bases). The CDR3 totals 15 residues. CDR1 is MNHNS, CDR2 SASEGT, per germline. Deletions cut 0 bases from V and 6 bases from J, with 14 bases between. The CDR3 loop is CASSEAEGTASEAFF. For the CDR3, the DNA is TGTGCCAGCAGTGAAGCGGAGGGGACGGCCTCTGAAGCTTTCTTT.

The V and J genes are TRBV10-3 and TRBJ2-3, with TRBD2 matching over 7 bases. From germline, CDR1 is ENHRY and CDR2 SYGVKD. This CDR3 has 14 amino acids. J lost 9 bases, V lost 5 bases, and 11 bases had no gene match. DNA of the CDR3: TGTGCCATCAGTTACAGCGGGATAAAGCCCACGCAGTATTTT. Translated, it gives CAISYSGIKPTQYF.

V usage is TRBV10-2 and J usage is TRBJ2-2; D unresolved. This CDR3 is 13 amino acids long. Trimming pared 0 bases from V and 7 bases from J, leaving 6 bases between. The V gene's germline CDR1 is WSHSY and CDR2 SAAADI. The chain's CDR3 is CASSESIVGELFF. In DNA, the CDR3 is TGCGCCAGCAGTGAGTCGATAGTCGGGGAGCTGTTTTTT.

The chain links TRBV9 to TRBJ2-1, with 7 bases aligning to TRBD2. Germline CDR1 SGDLS, CDR2 YYNGEE. V was clipped by 0 bases and J by 4 bases; unmatched bases: 7. The CDR3 is made up of 16 amino acids. In nucleotides, the CDR3 is TGTGCCAGCAGCGTAGCTTCTGGAGCGGGGTACAATGAGCAGTTCTTC. It is translated as CASSVASGAGYNEQFF.

This clone has only a few counts. The gene calls are TRBV7-2 and TRBJ2-1, with 7 bases matching TRBD2. CDR1 SGHTA and CDR2 FQGNSA come from the germline V gene. This CDR3 region has 15 residues. Trimming removed 8 bases from V and 5 bases from J; junction bases left unmatched: 12. The CDR3 protein is CASALARGSNNEQFF. The DNA of the CDR3 is TGTGCCAGCGCCCTGGCGCGCGGGAGTAACAATGAGCAGTTCTTC.